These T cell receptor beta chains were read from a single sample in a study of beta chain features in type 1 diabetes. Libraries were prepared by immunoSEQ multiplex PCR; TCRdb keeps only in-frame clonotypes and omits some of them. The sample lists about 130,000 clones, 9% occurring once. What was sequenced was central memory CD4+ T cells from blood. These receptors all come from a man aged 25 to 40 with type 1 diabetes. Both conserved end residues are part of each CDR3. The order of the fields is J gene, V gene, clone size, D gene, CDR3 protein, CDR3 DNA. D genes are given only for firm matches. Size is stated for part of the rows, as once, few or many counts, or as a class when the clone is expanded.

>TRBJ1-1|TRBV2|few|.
CASSEQDRNTEAFF
TGTGCCAGCAGTGAGCAGGACAGGAACACTGAAGCTTTCTTT
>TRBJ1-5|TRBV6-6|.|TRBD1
CASSSGQGASQPQHF
TGTGCCAGCAGTTCGGGACAGGGGGCCAGTCAGCCCCAGCATTTT
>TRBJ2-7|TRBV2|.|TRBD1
CASRQGYEQYF
TGTGCCAGCAGACAGGGGTACGAGCAGTACTTC
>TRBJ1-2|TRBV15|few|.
CATRDSLANYGYTF
TGTGCCACCAGAGACAGTTTAGCTAACTATGGCTACACCTTC
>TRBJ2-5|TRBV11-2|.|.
CASSRDSSSETQYF
TGTGCCAGCAGTCGGGACTCTTCGTCAGAGACCCAGTACTTC
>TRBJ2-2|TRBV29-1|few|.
CSAARTAGELFF
TGCAGCGCGGCTCGGACAGCCGGGGAGCTGTTTTTT
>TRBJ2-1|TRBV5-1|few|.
CASSLGGPNEQFF
TGCGCCAGCAGCTTGGGGGGGCCTAATGAGCAGTTCTTC
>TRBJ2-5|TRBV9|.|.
CASSVGGIQETQYF
TGTGCCAGCAGCGTAGGTGGCATACAAGAGACCCAGTACTTC
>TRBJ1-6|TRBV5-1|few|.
CASSPTPPGLNSPLHF
TGCGCCAGCAGCCCAACCCCCCCAGGGTTGAATTCACCCCTCCACTTT
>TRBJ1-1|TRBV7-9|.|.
CASSLVQGGEAFF
TGTGCCAGCAGCTTAGTACAGGGCGGTGAAGCTTTCTTT
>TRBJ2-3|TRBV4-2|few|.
CASSQGAARRADTQYF
TGTGCCAGCAGCCAAGGCGCGGCTAGGAGGGCAGATACGCAGTATTTT
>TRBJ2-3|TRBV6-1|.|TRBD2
CASSEGGSGTRTSTDTQYF
TGTGCCAGCAGTGAAGGCGGCAGCGGGACCCGGACCTCCACAGATACGCAGTATTTT
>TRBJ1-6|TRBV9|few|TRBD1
CASRKGQGDSPLHF
TGTGCCAGCAGAAAGGGACAGGGGGACTCACCCCTCCACTTT
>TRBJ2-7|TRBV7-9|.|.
CASSANREPYEQYF
TGTGCCAGCAGCGCGAACCGGGAGCCCTACGAGCAGTACTTC
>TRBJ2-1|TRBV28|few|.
CASIAQESYNEQFF
TGTGCCAGTATCGCGCAGGAATCCTACAATGAGCAGTTCTTC
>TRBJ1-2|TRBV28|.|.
CASSLGRPAGYTF
TGTGCCAGCAGTTTAGGGCGCCCGGCGGGCTACACCTTC
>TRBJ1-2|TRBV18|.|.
CASSQASNYGYTF
TGTGCCAGCTCGCAAGCGAGTAACTATGGCTACACCTTC
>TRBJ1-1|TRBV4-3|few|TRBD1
CASSQETTDRRGTEAFF
TGCGCCAGCAGCCAAGAGACTACGGACAGGAGGGGCACTGAAGCTTTCTTT
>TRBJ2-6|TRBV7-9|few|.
CASSTGWSGANVLTF
TGTGCCAGCAGCACAGGGTGGTCTGGGGCCAACGTCCTGACTTTC
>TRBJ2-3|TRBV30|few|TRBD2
CAWSPGGADTQYF
TGTGCCTGGAGTCCCGGGGGGGCGGATACGCAGTATTTT
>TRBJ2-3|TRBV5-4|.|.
CASSLKRHGGDTQYF
TGTGCCAGCAGCTTGAAGCGCCACGGCGGGGATACGCAGTATTTT
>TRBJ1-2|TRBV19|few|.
CASSITQGRLGGYTF
TGTGCCAGTAGTATCACACAGGGACGGTTGGGTGGCTACACCTTC